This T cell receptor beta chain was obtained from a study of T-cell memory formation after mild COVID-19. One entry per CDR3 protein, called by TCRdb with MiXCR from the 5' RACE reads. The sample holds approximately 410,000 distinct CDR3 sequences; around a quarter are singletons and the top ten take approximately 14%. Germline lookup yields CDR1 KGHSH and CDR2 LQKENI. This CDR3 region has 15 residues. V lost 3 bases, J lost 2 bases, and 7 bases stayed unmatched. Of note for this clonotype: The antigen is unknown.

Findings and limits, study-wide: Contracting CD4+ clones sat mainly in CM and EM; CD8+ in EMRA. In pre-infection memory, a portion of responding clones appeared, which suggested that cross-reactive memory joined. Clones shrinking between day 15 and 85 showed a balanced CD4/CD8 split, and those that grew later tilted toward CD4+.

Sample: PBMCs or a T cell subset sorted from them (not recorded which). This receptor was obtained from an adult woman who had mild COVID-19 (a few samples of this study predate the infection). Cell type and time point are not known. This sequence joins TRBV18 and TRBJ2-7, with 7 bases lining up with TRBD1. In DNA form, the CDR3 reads TGTGCCAGCTCACCTATCGGACAGGTCCCCTACGAGCAGTACTTC. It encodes CASSPIGQVPYEQYF.